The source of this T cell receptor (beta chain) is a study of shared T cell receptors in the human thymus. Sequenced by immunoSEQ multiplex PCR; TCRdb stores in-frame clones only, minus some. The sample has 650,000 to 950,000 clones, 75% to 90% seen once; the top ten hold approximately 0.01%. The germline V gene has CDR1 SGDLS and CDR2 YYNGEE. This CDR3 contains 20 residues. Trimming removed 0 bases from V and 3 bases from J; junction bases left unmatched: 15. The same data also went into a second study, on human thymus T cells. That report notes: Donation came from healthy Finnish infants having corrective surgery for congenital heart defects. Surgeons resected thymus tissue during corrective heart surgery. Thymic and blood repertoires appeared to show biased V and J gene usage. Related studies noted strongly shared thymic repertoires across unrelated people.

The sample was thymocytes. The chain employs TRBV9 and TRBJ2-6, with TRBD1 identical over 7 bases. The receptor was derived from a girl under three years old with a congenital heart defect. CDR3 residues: CASSVGGLNGTDHGANVLTF. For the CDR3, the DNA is TGTGCCAGCAGCGTAGGAGGGTTAAACGGGACAGACCATGGGGCCAACGTCCTGACTTTC.